This paragraph reports one T cell receptor (beta chain). This entry comes from a study of cytomegalovirus exposure and HLA in healthy donors. Use of 60 Vbeta and 13 Jbeta primers characterized the PCR. TCRdb's copy holds only in-frame clones and misses some; the assay was immunoSEQ multiplex PCR. Of under 90,000 clones listed, 77% are singletons. The CDR3 extends over 14 amino acids. V lost 5 bases and J 2 bases, leaving 10 bases between the germline ends. The germline V gene has CDR1 MNHEY and CDR2 SMNVEV (reference sequence). V and J are TRBV27 and TRBJ1-3, with a possible D match to TRBD1 (5 bases). Sequenced sample: PBMCs. This TCR was sampled from a man in his forties or fifties in good health and CMV-seropositive. DNA of the CDR3: TGTGCCAGCAGTCCCAGGGTAACTGGAAACACCATATATTTT. This sequence encodes CASSPRVTGNTIYF.